These 25 T cell receptor beta chains originate from one sample sequenced in a study of breast tumors, draining lymph nodes, adjacent tissues. MiXCR, run by TCRdb on the multiplex PCR reads, gives a single entry per CDR3 protein. The repertoire has tens of thousands of distinct CDR3 sequences, approximately 60% of them found once; the top ten carry over 15%. Sequences were obtained from tumor-adjacent breast tissue. The receptors stem from a female donor with breast cancer. Some clones in this sample may be carry-over from other donors' samples.

This clonotype was found many times. A read error may be the cause here, since a much bigger clone is one base away. The chain employs TRBV10-2 and TRBJ2-6; the match to TRBD1 covers 9 bases. The CDR3 loop spans 15 amino acids. Germline values: CDR1 WSHSY, CDR2 SAAADI. CDR3 loop: CASSTQGAGASVLTF. The CDR3 DNA is TGCGCCAGCAGTACACAGGGGGCTGGGGCCAGCGTCCTGACTTTC.

About this clonotype: Since the CDR3 does not end with the conserved phenylalanine or tryptophan, this likely comes from a read error. This chain connects TRBV7-2 to TRBJ2-7; D may match TRBD1 or TRBD2 (5 bases each). Germline V gene lookup returns CDR1 SGHTA and CDR2 FQGNSA. CDR3 length equals 14 residues. CDR3 nucleotides: TGCGCCAGCAGAGTGGCAGGGAGTTCCTACGAGCAGTACCTC. Residues: CASRVAGSSYEQYL.

This clonotype has a single count. This chain links TRBV5-1 with TRBJ2-5, with 8 bases aligning to TRBD1. The V segment lost 4 bases and the J segment 5 bases; nucleotides outside the gene matches: 7. Germline V CDR1 and CDR2: SGHRS, YFSETQ. This CDR3 is 14 amino acids long. CDR3 region: CASSHRQGRETQYF. CDR3 sequence (DNA): TGCGCCAGCAGCCATCGACAGGGGCGGGAGACCCAGTACTTC. Looking up the rest from reference TRBV5-1 and TRBJ2-5 gives the full variable domain: KAGVTQTPRYLIKTRGQQVTLSCSPISGHRSVSWYQQTPGQGLQFLFEYFSETQRNKGNFPGRFSGRQFSNSRSEMNVSTLELGDSALYLCASSHRQGRETQYFGPGTRLLVL.

The chain carries TRBV29-1 and TRBJ2-1; D call uncertain. CDR1 and CDR2 from the germline V gene are SQVTM and ANQGSEA. V was cut by 3 bases and J by 0 bases, with 9 bases left in between. The CDR3 runs to 14 residues. Here the CDR3 DNA reads TGCAGCGTTGAGGGATCCTACTCCTACAATGAGCAGTTCTTC. It codes for CSVEGSYSYNEQFF.

V and J are TRBV7-3 and TRBJ1-1; 8 bases agree with TRBD1. V lost 1 base, J lost 4 bases, and 5 bases stayed unmatched. The CDR3 loop spans 15 amino acids. Germline CDR1 SGHTA, CDR2 FQGTGA. CDR3 in DNA: TGTGCCAGCAGCTTAAGCGGTACAGGGGGCACTGAAGCTTTCTTT. It yields the protein CASSLSGTGGTEAFF. Drawing the rest from reference TRBV7-3 and TRBJ1-1, the complete variable domain is GAGVSQTPSNKVTEKGKYVELRCDPISGHTALYWYRQSLGQGPEFLIYFQGTGAADDSGLPNDRFFAVRPEGSVSTLKIQRTERGDSAVYLCASSLSGTGGTEAFFGQGTRLTVV.

The rearrangement links TRBV24-1 to TRBJ2-1; the match to TRBD1 covers 8 bases. Trimming cost V 2 bases and J 7 bases; bases outside gene matches: 6. The CDR3 has 15 amino acids. Germline V gene lookup returns CDR1 KGHDR and CDR2 SFDVKD. The CDR3 DNA sequence: TGTGCCACCAGTGATTCCTGGACAGGGCGGAATGAGCAGTTCTTC. Its translation: CATSDSWTGRNEQFF.

The V gene is TRBV7-8, the J gene TRBJ1-5; D might be TRBD1 (6 bases). V was shortened by 4 bases and J by 0 bases, with 19 bases between the two germline ends. CDR1 is SGHVS, CDR2 FQNEAQ, per germline. This CDR3 spans 18 amino acids. This CDR3 reads CASSSTPGGQASNQPQHF. The DNA of the CDR3 is TGTGCCAGCAGCTCAACTCCCGGGGGGCAGGCTAGCAATCAGCCCCAGCATTTT.

Relative to its sample, this clonotype is medium-sized. CDR3 residues: CASNPSSYGYTF. The CDR3 coding sequence is TGTGCCAGCAACCCGTCTTCCTATGGCTACACCTTC. This chain connects TRBV2 to TRBJ1-2; D not certain. V lost 7 bases and J lost 4, with 10 bases in between. The CDR3 extends over 12 amino acids. Germline CDR1 and CDR2: SNHLY and FYNNEI.

The rearrangement links TRBV5-1 to TRBJ2-7; 7 bases map to TRBD1. The germline gives CDR1 SGHRS, CDR2 YFSETQ. The CDR3 has 13 residues. V gave up 4 bases and J gave up 3 bases; unmatched junction bases: 4. CDR3 sequence: CASSLNRGYEQYF. The CDR3 coding sequence is TGCGCCAGCAGCCTGAACAGGGGCTACGAGCAGTACTTC.

This clonotype has at least ten counts. A read error may explain this, as a much larger clone is one base away. The chain has TRBV6-5 and TRBJ2-7, with D perhaps matching TRBD2 (7 bases). Looked up from germline, CDR1 is MNHEY and CDR2 is SVGAGI. The V end was cut by 0 bases, the J end by 5 bases, with 26 bases between. The CDR3 has 19 amino acids. Here the CDR3 reads CASSYSPRGGGGAIHEQYF. As DNA, the CDR3 is TGTGCCAGCAGTTACTCGCCAAGAGGGGGGGGGGGTGCTATCCACGAGCAGTACTTC.

This clonotype was counted ten times or more. The rearrangement uses TRBV12-3 or TRBV12-4 and TRBJ2-1; TRBD1 agrees at 10 bases. V trimming: 6 bases; J trimming: 8 bases; junction bases outside the gene matches: 7. This CDR3 has 14 amino acids. In DNA form, the CDR3 reads TGTGCCAGCAGAAGGGACAGGGGAGGTTATGAGCAGTTCTTC. Protein sequence: CASRRDRGGYEQFF.

This chain uses TRBV13 with TRBJ2-7, with TRBD1 matching over 7 bases. The ends lost 1 base at V and 6 bases at J; junction bases unmatched: 9. The germline V gene encodes CDR1 PRHDT and CDR2 FYEKMQ (reference sequence). This CDR3 is built from 15 residues. CDR3 protein: CASSLVSGTVAEQYF. The CDR3 DNA sequence: TGTGCCAGCAGCTTAGTTTCCGGGACAGTGGCCGAGCAGTACTTC.

This clonotype has ten or more counts. This sequence joins TRBV6-4 and TRBJ1-1; 7 nucleotides match TRBD1. CDR1 is MRHNA and CDR2 is SNTAGT in the germline V gene. The length of the CDR3 is 13 residues. The junction had 7 bases not matched to a gene; V was cut back by 6 bases and J by 6 bases. CDR3 protein: CASRPTGRSEAFF. CDR3 DNA sequence: TGTGCCAGCAGACCGACAGGGAGGTCTGAAGCTTTCTTT.

The chain has TRBV7-9 and TRBJ1-2, with no clear D. The CDR3 covers 13 residues. The germline V gene encodes CDR1 SEHNR and CDR2 FQNEAQ (reference sequence). Deletions cut 5 bases from V and 2 bases from J, with 9 bases between. DNA of the CDR3: TGTGCCAGCAGCGTACGGACCAACTATGGCTACACCTTC. Encoded protein: CASSVRTNYGYTF.

CDR3 sequence (DNA): TGTGCCAGCAGCTTAGGTTCACTAGCCCCCACAGATACGCAGTATTTT. Its translation: CASSLGSLAPTDTQYF. The rearrangement links TRBV7-2 to TRBJ2-3; TRBD2 is a possible D gene (6 bases). There are 16 residues in the CDR3. The V gene's germline CDR1 is SGHTA and CDR2 FQGNSA. V gave up 1 base and J gave up 2 bases, with 13 bases separating them.

As concerns this clonotype: One junction end disagrees with the germline gene, perhaps due to a read error. The chain combines TRBV5-1 with TRBJ1-6, with D unclear. CDR1 is SGHRS, CDR2 YFSETQ, per germline. The CDR3 runs 14 residues. The CDR3 DNA follows: TGCGCCAGCAGCTTGGCCCTACGGGATTCCCCCCTCCACTTT. Translation: CASSLALRDSPLHF.

This clonotype was detected many times. A much larger clone differs from this one at a single base, so this may be a read error. The CDR3 DNA is TGCAGTGCTAGAGATGAACCGGGACAGGCACGGGTTGAGCAGTTCTTC. Protein product: CSARDEPGQARVEQFF. The chain links TRBV20-1 to TRBJ2-1; 8 nucleotides agree with TRBD1. V dropped 0 bases and J dropped 9; count of bases not matched to a gene: 13. Looked up from germline, CDR1 is DFQATT and CDR2 is SNEGSKA (reference sequence). The CDR3 consists of 16 residues.

The sample holds many counts of this clonotype. Possible read error: a much larger clone is one base away. V usage is TRBV5-4 and J usage is TRBJ2-2, with 8 bases lining up with TRBD2. Germline V gene lookup returns CDR1 SGHNT and CDR2 YYREEE (reference sequence). This CDR3 has 17 residues. V shed 5 bases, J shed 4 bases, and the junction held 13 bases outside the gene matches. CDR3 protein: CASRGPTTRGGTGELFF. CDR3 nucleotides: TGTGCCAGCAGGGGTCCGACTACCCGGGGGGGCACCGGGGAGCTGTTTTTT.

This clonotype was found once. The CDR3 region is CASSEGNNEQFF. DNA for the CDR3: TGTGCCAGCAGTGAGGGTAACAATGAGCAGTTCTTC. V usage is TRBV2 and J usage is TRBJ2-1; no firm D call. CDR3 size: 12 residues. Germline V gene data show CDR1 as SNHLY and CDR2 as FYNNEI. The V end was cut by 3 bases, the J end by 5 bases, with 5 bases between. Full variable domain (rest looked up from reference TRBV2 and TRBJ2-1): EPEVTQTPSHQVTQMGQEVILRCVPISNHLYFYWYRQILGQKVEFLVSFYNNEISEKSEIFDDQFSVERPDGSNFTLKIRSTKLEDSAMYFCASSEGNNEQFFGPGTRLTVL.

This clonotype showed up many times. The chain employs TRBV19 and TRBJ2-1; TRBD2 matches at 12 bases. After removal of 8 bases from V and 9 bases from J, the junction contained 8 bases not matched to a gene. CDR1 and CDR2 from the germline V gene are LNHDA and SQIVND (reference sequence). There are 14 residues in the CDR3. CDR3 sequence reads: CASAASGGAGEQFF. CDR3 in DNA: TGTGCCAGTGCGGCTAGCGGGGGGGCGGGTGAGCAGTTCTTC. The variable domain in full, with the rest retrieved from reference TRBV19 and TRBJ2-1, is DGGITQSPKYLFRKEGQNVTLSCEQNLNHDAMYWYRQDPGQGLRLIYYSQIVNDFQKGDIAEGYSVSREKKESFPLTVTSAQKNPTAFYLCASAASGGAGEQFFGPGTRLTVL.

By sample fraction, this clonotype is medium-sized. The chain couples TRBV5-1 to TRBJ2-7, with 8 positions matching TRBD1. Unmatched junction bases numbered 13, after V lost 4 bases and J lost 7 bases. This CDR3 contains 15 residues. Germline values: CDR1 SGHRS, CDR2 YFSETQ. The CDR3 coding sequence is TGCGCCAGCAGCAGCACCGGGACAGGCCTAAGGGAGCAGTACTTC. Encoded protein: CASSSTGTGLREQYF.

This clonotype is medium-sized by share. This sequence joins TRBV6-5 and TRBJ2-7; tentative D call: TRBD2 (6 bases). The CDR3 consists of 15 residues. The germline gives CDR1 MNHEY, CDR2 SVGAGI. V shed 0 bases and J shed 2 bases, with 11 bases lying between them. CDR3 protein: CASSYSMTGAYEQYF. The CDR3 nucleotides read TGTGCCAGCAGTTACTCGATGACGGGGGCCTACGAGCAGTACTTC.

The chain couples TRBV7-9 to TRBJ1-6; 8 positions match TRBD1. V lost 4 bases to trimming and J lost 6 bases; unmatched junction nucleotides: 5. The CDR3 totals 15 residues. The germline V gene has CDR1 SEHNR and CDR2 FQNEAQ (reference sequence). The CDR3 here is CASSSTRGPNSPLHF. In DNA, the CDR3 is TGTGCCAGCAGCTCTACCAGGGGGCCTAATTCACCCCTCCACTTT.

This sequence joins TRBV7-2 and TRBJ2-1; 14 bases match TRBD2. The CDR3 is made up of 16 amino acids. J lost 6 bases, V lost 4 bases, and 5 bases had no gene match. Looked up from germline, CDR1 is SGHTA and CDR2 is FQGNSA. CDR3: CASSSGLAGDFNEQFF. The CDR3 bases are TGTGCCAGCAGCTCGGGACTAGCGGGAGATTTCAATGAGCAGTTCTTC.

The chain uses TRBV7-8 and TRBJ2-7, with D tentatively TRBD1 or TRBD2 (5 bases each). The CDR3 loop spans 13 amino acids. Trimming took off 1 base at V and 3 bases at J, with 7 bases between the two ends. Germline V gene lookup returns CDR1 SGHVS and CDR2 FQNEAQ. This CDR3 is CASSLGDGYEQYF. CDR3 nucleotide sequence: TGTGCCAGCAGCTTAGGGGACGGCTACGAGCAGTACTTC.